This T cell receptor (beta chain) stems from a study of T cell responses to AZD1222 COVID-19 vaccine. As for the study in general: Samples with a second dose at about 4 or about 12 weeks were pooled together.

Produced via immunoSEQ multiplex PCR; TCRdb's table is partial and in-frame only. The sample holds approximately 120,000 clones, approximately 88% seen once. The V end lost 2 bases, the J end lost 1 base, and 5 bases lay between the germline ends. The CDR3 spans 13 residues. In its sample, this clone was seen once. The material sequenced was peripheral blood, taken on day 0 of AZD1222 vaccination. This chain joins TRBV12-3 or TRBV12-4 and TRBJ1-1; D gene ambiguous. The TCR originated in an adult in good health. The DNA for the CDR3 is TGTGCCAGCAGTTTATCGGAGAACACTGAAGCTTTCTTT. Its translation: CASSLSENTEAFF.